This T cell receptor (beta chain) comes out of a study of memory CD4+ T cells and cytomegalovirus serostatus. The CDR3 is made up of 14 amino acids. The V gene lost 0 bases and the J gene lost 10 bases, with 10 bases spanning the gap. Germline V gives CDR1 MNHEY, CDR2 SVGAGI. Single viable CD3+CD4+CD8-CD45RO+ cells were sorted as the memory CD4+ T cells. The method was immunoSEQ multiplex PCR; TCRdb's version includes in-frame clones alone and lacks a portion of them. The table lists around 40,000 clones, about 85% of them singletons, with approximately 0.79% in the top ten. The sample taken for sequencing was memory CD4+ T cells from blood. The chain employs TRBV6-5 and TRBJ1-6; no reliable D call. The TCR comes from an adult in good health and CMV-seronegative. The CDR3 region is CASSYSILGSPLHF. CDR3 in DNA: TGTGCCAGCAGTTACTCTATCCTTGGATCACCCCTCCACTTT.